These 20 T cell receptor beta chains came from one sample sequenced in a study of blood T cell repertoires in COVID-19. TCRdb's table, derived via immunoSEQ multiplex PCR, lists solely in-frame clones and lacks some. The sample yields around 150,000 clones, 80% to 90% seen once. Sequences were obtained from peripheral blood. These receptors all stem from a human donor in a cohort sampled during active COVID-19.

This chain links TRBV27 with TRBJ2-6; tentatively, D is TRBD2 (5 bases). Germline loops: CDR1 MNHEY, CDR2 SMNVEV (reference sequence). The V and J ends lost 1 base and 0 bases respectively, with 10 bases between them. The CDR3 is made up of 17 amino acids. CDR3 nucleotide sequence: TGTGCCAGCAGTTTATATACGGGATCCTCTGGGGCCAACGTCCTGACTTTC. Translating it yields CASSLYTGSSGANVLTF.

This clone was observed a handful of times. The V call is TRBV18, the J call TRBJ2-7, with TRBD2 matching over 12 bases. V shed 6 bases, J shed 7 bases, and the junction held 10 bases outside the gene matches. Germline assignment: CDR1 KGHSH and CDR2 LQKENI. This CDR3 comprises 15 residues. CDR3 DNA: TGTGCCAGCTCCCCAACTAGCGGGGGGAGTCGGGAGCAGTACTTC. Translating gives CASSPTSGGSREQYF. Supplemented by reference TRBV18 and TRBJ2-7, the full variable domain reads NAGVMQNPRHLVRRRGQEARLRCSPMKGHSHVYWYRQLPEEGLKFMVYLQKENIIDESGMPKERFSAEFPKEGPSILRIQQVVRGDSAAYFCASSPTSGGSREQYFGPGTRLTVT.

In its sample, this clone was seen a few times. The chain carries TRBV7-7 and TRBJ2-7; maybe TRBD1 (5 bases). The CDR3 has 18 amino acids. Trimming stripped 3 bases from V and 3 bases from J, with 24 bases between. Germline V gene data show CDR1 as SSHAT and CDR2 as FNYEAQ (reference sequence). The CDR3 DNA reads as TGTGCCAGCAGCTTCGTGGTCGCAGGGAACATTGCCCTCTACGAGCAGTACTTC. It is translated as CASSFVVAGNIALYEQYF.

This chain uses TRBV5-1 with TRBJ2-2, with 10 bases fitting TRBD2. The V gene end was trimmed by 0 bases and the J gene end by 6 bases; junction bases not matched to a gene: 5. Per germline, CDR1 SGHRS and CDR2 YFSETQ. The CDR3 is 16 residues long. The CDR3 reads CASSLALAGASGELFF. The CDR3 DNA sequence: TGCGCCAGCAGCTTGGCTCTAGCGGGAGCTTCCGGGGAGCTGTTTTTT.

This clone was observed once. The chain has TRBV3-1 (or the pseudogene TRBV3-2) and TRBJ1-1; TRBD1 is a possible D gene (5 bases). V dropped 0 bases and J dropped 10 bases, with 18 bases sitting between them. Germline loops: CDR1 LGHDT, CDR2 YNNKEL (reference sequence). The CDR3 contains 15 residues. As DNA, the CDR3 is TGTGCCAGCAGCCAAGAAACGTTGATGGGGCTTGGAGCTTTCTTT. Residues: CASSQETLMGLGAFF.

The V call is TRBV20-1, the J call TRBJ1-1; TRBD1 matches 7 bases. The CDR3 runs 11 residues. Per the germline V gene, CDR1 is DFQATT and CDR2 is SNEGSKA (reference sequence). The V segment lost 2 bases and the J segment 8 bases; nucleotides outside the gene matches: 2. DNA of the CDR3: TGCAGTGCTAGACCGGGACAGGAAGCTTTCTTT. This translates into CSARPGQEAFF.

The V gene is TRBV4-1, the J gene TRBJ2-1; D uncertain. Trimming cost V 5 bases and J 8 bases, with 13 bases left between them. The CDR3 is 13 residues long. Germline V gene data show CDR1 as MGHRA and CDR2 as YSYEKL. Here the CDR3 reads CASSLTRVDEQFF. As DNA, the CDR3 is TGCGCCAGCAGCTTAACCCGGGTCGATGAGCAGTTCTTC.

V is TRBV5-1 and J is TRBJ2-5, with 9 bases fitting TRBD1. CDR3 length: 15 residues. V lost 2 bases, J lost 4 bases, and 6 bases stayed unmatched. CDR1 and CDR2 (germline): SGHRS, YFSETQ. The CDR3 reads CASSLTGTGSETQYF. The CDR3 DNA follows: TGCGCCAGCAGCTTAACCGGGACAGGGTCAGAGACCCAGTACTTC.

V is TRBV3-1 (or the pseudogene TRBV3-2) and J is TRBJ2-3, with D unresolved. Germline-derived CDR1 and CDR2 are LGHDT and YNNKEL (reference sequence). V was trimmed by 0 bases and J by 3 bases, leaving 13 bases between them. This CDR3 spans 16 amino acids. The CDR3 loop reads CASSQDLSRGTDTQYF. In DNA form, the CDR3 reads TGTGCCAGCAGCCAAGATCTTAGCCGTGGGACAGATACGCAGTATTTT.

This clone was counted between two and nine times. The gene calls are TRBV28 and TRBJ2-1; the match to TRBD2 covers 7 bases. Trimming removed 7 bases from V and 5 bases from J; junction bases left unmatched: 5. CDR3 length equals 13 residues. Germline V gene lookup returns CDR1 MDHEN and CDR2 SYDVKM. CDR3: CASTYGGNNEQFF. CDR3 bases: TGTGCCAGCACCTACGGGGGGAACAATGAGCAGTTCTTC.

This clone was seen many times. The chain is built from TRBV18 and TRBJ2-3, with D possibly being TRBD2 (5 bases). Germline V gives CDR1 KGHSH, CDR2 LQKENI. The CDR3 is 14 amino acids. Trimming left V 6 bases short and J 4 bases short, with 14 bases between. The CDR3 loop is CASSLDFGPDTQYF. The CDR3 bases are TGTGCCAGCTCCCTGGACTTCGGCCCAGATACGCAGTATTTT.

This sequence joins TRBV7-3 and TRBJ2-3; D is unclear. This CDR3 contains 13 residues. The V end lost 2 bases, the J end lost 1 base, and 4 bases lay between the germline ends. The germline gives CDR1 SGHTA, CDR2 FQGTGA. CDR3 sequence reads: CASSLLGTDTQYF. The CDR3 nucleotides read TGTGCCAGCAGCTTATTAGGCACAGATACGCAGTATTTT.

The J gene is TRBJ2-1, the V gene TRBV24-1; D ambiguous. This CDR3 has 13 residues. V lost 5 bases and J lost 9, with 13 bases in between. The germline CDR1 and CDR2 sequences are KGHDR and SFDVKD. The CDR3 here is CATSGATRGEQFF. In DNA form, the CDR3 reads TGTGCCACCAGTGGTGCGACTCGAGGTGAGCAGTTCTTC.

CDR3 DNA: TGTGCCAGCAACAGCCCGGGGGGCGGCTATGGCTACACCTTC. Its protein is CASNSPGGGYGYTF. This rearrangement joins TRBV6-6 to TRBJ1-2; D may be TRBD1 (6 bases). V gave up 7 bases and J gave up 4 bases, with 16 bases separating them. Germline CDR1 and CDR2: MNHNY and SVGAGI (reference sequence). The CDR3 length is 14 residues.

The chain employs TRBV6-2 or TRBV6-3 and TRBJ2-7, with 11 bases that match TRBD2. This CDR3 contains 14 residues. Trimming cost V 6 bases and J 4 bases; bases outside gene matches: 5. Germline V gene lookup returns CDR1 MNHEY and CDR2 SVGEGT. The CDR3 DNA follows: TGTGCCAGCAGCCTGGGACTAGCGGATTACGAGCAGTACTTC. Its translation is CASSLGLADYEQYF.

The rearrangement joins TRBV11-2 to TRBJ2-3, with D unresolved. The ends were cut back, 3 bases at V and 1 base at J, with 8 bases in the middle. CDR1 is SGHAT and CDR2 is FQNNGV in the germline V gene. The CDR3 has 14 residues. In DNA form, the CDR3 reads TGTGCCAGCAGCTTTCGCGGTCGCACAGATACGCAGTATTTT. This codes for CASSFRGRTDTQYF. The full variable domain, in which reference TRBV11-2 and TRBJ2-3 provide the parts outside the CDR3, is EAGVAQSPRYKIIEKRQSVAFWCNPISGHATLYWYQQILGQGPKLLIQFQNNGVVDDSQLPKDRFSAERLKGVDSTLKIQPAKLEDSAVYLCASSFRGRTDTQYFGPGTRLTVL.

This clone was counted once. The chain combines TRBV4-3 with TRBJ2-3; D is uncertain. V lost 3 bases and J 2 bases, leaving 6 bases between the germline ends. Germline V gene data show CDR1 as LGHNA and CDR2 as YSLEER. The CDR3 is 13 residues long. CDR3 coding DNA: TGCGCCAGCAGCCACCAATCCACAGATACGCAGTATTTT. It is translated as CASSHQSTDTQYF.

This chain joins TRBV4-3 and TRBJ2-1; TRBD1 is a possible D gene (6 bases). Germline V gene lookup returns CDR1 LGHNA and CDR2 YSLEER. V was shortened by 0 bases and J by 10 bases, with 13 bases between the two germline ends. The CDR3 sequence is 14 residues long. CDR3 region: CASSQDNREWEQFF. CDR3 in DNA: TGCGCCAGCAGCCAAGACAACAGGGAGTGGGAGCAGTTCTTC.

V gene TRBV6-2 or TRBV6-3 combines with J gene TRBJ2-5; 7 nucleotides align to TRBD1. V was clipped by 6 bases and J by 7 bases; unmatched bases: 8. Germline V lookup: CDR1 MNHEY, CDR2 SVGEGT. There are 13 residues in the CDR3. CDR3 residues: CASSSPNRGTQYF. CDR3 DNA: TGTGCCAGCAGCTCCCCGAACAGGGGGACCCAGTACTTC.

The chain is built from TRBV7-2 and TRBJ2-3; 7 nucleotides align to TRBD1. The V gene's germline CDR1 is SGHTA and CDR2 FQGNSA. Trimming took 5 bases from V and 8 from J; bases not matched to a gene: 7. The CDR3 covers 13 residues. The CDR3 protein is CASSGGQSGTQYF. In DNA form, the CDR3 reads TGTGCCAGCAGCGGGGGACAGAGTGGTACGCAGTATTTT.